This section outlines one TCR beta chain sequence together with its context. This record belongs to a study of Ad26.COV2.S vaccination and SARS-CoV-2 variants. TCRdb's table, derived via immunoSEQ multiplex PCR, lists solely in-frame clones and lacks some. Here the sample spans approximately 400,000 clones, 80% to 90% being singletons. Germline lookup yields CDR1 LGHDT and CDR2 YNNKEL (reference sequence). This CDR3 is built from 19 residues. Losses at the gene ends were 0 bases for V and 8 bases for J; bases not matched to a gene: 12. Noted treatment: some 19 received Ad26.COV2.S at low or high dose, single or two shots; 5 received placebo; per-sample allocation not given. The investigators took samples on day 63 after the first vaccine or placebo injection.

Sequencing used peripheral blood, obtained in a trial of Ad26.COV2.S vaccine versus placebo. The receptor's source is a person between 18 and 65 years old who received the Ad26.COV2.S COVID-19 vaccine or a placebo. V is TRBV3-1 (or the pseudogene TRBV3-2) and J is TRBJ2-4; 14 bases agree with TRBD2. CDR3 sequence (DNA): TGTGCCAGCAGCCAAGATGTAAAGGGACTAGCGGGGGCGGGACACATTCAGTACTTC. The encoded protein is CASSQDVKGLAGAGHIQYF.